In its sample, the clone carrying this T cell receptor beta chain was seen many times. The sample comes from a study of CD8 T cells in ankylosing spondylitis. Germline-derived CDR1 and CDR2 are ENHRY and SYGVKD. This CDR3 spans 14 amino acids. The V and J ends lost 4 bases and 0 bases respectively, with 9 bases between them. TCRdb passed the 5' RACE reads through MiXCR, listing each CDR3 protein once. This table has about 220,000 distinct CDR3 sequences, about 26% appearing once. Material: blood, either unsorted or a sorted T cell fraction (not recorded which). The rearrangement uses TRBV10-3 and TRBJ1-1; D remains unclear. The receptor was derived from a male donor with ankylosing spondylitis or in good health (not recorded which). The CDR3 sequence is CAISVSGMNTEAFF. The CDR3 coding sequence is TGTGCCATCAGTGTGTCTGGGATGAACACTGAAGCTTTCTTT.